The entry below describes one T cell receptor (beta chain). It has no known antigen specificity. No qualities accompany the bases; no much larger clone lies one base away. The CDR3 starts with the cysteine, ends with the phenylalanine, and has 14 residues. The kept DNA is CDR3 alone, 42 bases in frame from the first base. Deletion took 6 bases off V and 4 bases off J, with a span of 15 bases between the germline ends. CDR1 and CDR2, looked up from the germline V gene, are LGHNT and FRNRAP. TCRbeta CDR3 regions were amplified from genomic DNA by means of the immunoSEQ Assay, a bias-controlled multiplex PCR. Turning to the authors' computational methods: The number of nucleated cells in each sample was estimated by amplification of reference gene primers within the assay. To quantify the absolute abundance of each unique TCRbeta CDR3 rearrangement, sequence reads were collapsed and filtered. For each sample, productive Simpson clonality was calculated as the square root of Simpson's diversity index over productive rearrangements. TCRdb took over this immuneACCESS table, retaining in-frame rearrangements with V and J assigned. Such tables are incomplete; in checked studies, under half of the missing clones stem from an unresolved V gene, and the remainder is unexplained. V, J and clone size derive from that table, while D and trimming were established from the DNA sequence. Within this sample are approximately 160,000 clones, with about 88% of them counted one time only. The biggest ten clones account for less than 10% of the sample.

The data belong to a study of blood T cell repertoires in COVID-19 (dated by TCRdb to the early 2020s). Describing the broader study: Samples covering the acute and convalescent phases of COVID-19 were provided by collaborators in the United States, Italy and Spain. The material from the prospective study consisted of cDNA or gDNA derived from T cells, B-cell-depleted T cells, or PBMCs. The dataset comprised deeply sampled blood TCRbeta repertoires from subjects exposed to, actively infected with, or recovered from COVID-19. The repertoires were made available in a free public database intended to serve as a resource for research on the immune response to SARS-CoV-2. The samples were drawn from the first 160 participants of the ongoing ImmuneRACE study and from more than 1,000 subjects provided by 6 global collaborators. Nearly every sample came with metadata listing a de-identified subject ID, COVID-19 status, age in years and sex. Where available, HLA class I and class II types were taken from metadata supplied by the sample provider and were not determined by assay-based typing.

In Seattle, one collaborating source enrolled patients while the infection was active and tracked those patients longitudinally over the course of disease. The collaborating institutions used their own protocols to collect whole blood in K2EDTA tubes. For TCRbeta analysis, collaborator samples were shipped as frozen whole blood, as isolated PBMCs, or as DNA extracted from either sample type. Paper-wide results and their limitations: How much clinical and demographic metadata was included differed by source and by participant, and the metadata was provided uncurated.

The sample consisted of peripheral blood. The sequence links TRBV12-5 to TRBJ1-1; there is no confident call for the D gene. The TCR comes from a woman in her sixties with COVID-19, enrolled during active disease. The CDR3 reads CASGPSLSGTEAFF. The DNA reads as follows: TGTGCTAGTGGACCCTCCCTTTCGGGCACTGAAGCTTTCTTT.